A selection of T cell receptor beta chains follows, all from one sample in a study of blood T cell repertoires in COVID-19. Generated by immunoSEQ multiplex PCR, the TCRdb table keeps only in-frame clones and is missing some. The table includes around 64,000 clones, 70% to 80% detected once. The sequenced sample was peripheral blood. Receptors were obtained from a man aged 60 to 69 with acute or convalescent COVID-19. Both conserved end residues are part of each CDR3. Fields, in order: V gene, J gene, CDR3 protein.

TRBV12-3/TRBV12-4	TRBJ1-2	CASSLGWGDGYTF
TRBV6-5	TRBJ2-7	CASIPGGSSYEQYF
TRBV5-1	TRBJ2-5	CASSLVGGDLQETQYF
TRBV28	TRBJ2-7	CASSLEGQGNYEQYF
TRBV27	TRBJ2-5	CASSSQAGGMETQYF
TRBV19	TRBJ2-7	CASSLAGQGYEQYF
TRBV7-3	TRBJ2-3	CASSLNPHRGTLSARPTDTQYF
TRBV7-2	TRBJ2-7	CASSFSGRGYEQYF
TRBV6-6	TRBJ2-1	CASTRTPGTGNEQFF
TRBV7-2	TRBJ1-1	CASKGQGNPNTEAFF
TRBV24-1	TRBJ1-2	CATRGAGFDSNYGYTF
TRBV7-6	TRBJ2-3	CASSLVGLAGTDTQYF
TRBV24-1	TRBJ2-2	CATSALNTGGGELFF
TRBV5-8	TRBJ1-2	CASSRADYGYTF
TRBV7-2	TRBJ1-5	CASSPSGQPQHF
TRBV28	TRBJ2-4	CASTAGQSYIQYF
TRBV7-2	TRBJ1-2	CASSHRGNYGYTF
TRBV6-4	TRBJ1-1	CASSDLGGDTEAFF
TRBV7-8	TRBJ1-2	CASSLTLANYGYTF
TRBV11-1	TRBJ2-7	CASSNAGTSGGEQYF
TRBV6-1	TRBJ2-5	CASSEAGVAGGRETQYF
TRBV7-3	TRBJ2-2	CASSPTPGLADTGELFF
TRBV3-1/TRBV3-2	TRBJ1-2	CASWDPTGSYGYTF